This T cell receptor (beta chain) derives from a study of identical twins. Findings and limits, study-wide: Where out-of-frame alpha sequences were twin-shared, they showed excess low generation probability.

TCRdb reprocessed the 5' RACE reads with MiXCR, giving one entry per CDR3 protein. The sample includes more than 400,000 distinct CDR3 sequences, roughly 15% of them seen just once. This clonotype occurred a few times. The antigen is undetermined. Every donor was a healthy Caucasian. This same sample was also taken into another study, of yellow fever vaccine responses in identical twins.

This sequence was found in a young woman in good health. Sequences were obtained from CD4+ T cells sorted from blood.

This CDR3 reads CASSLGGGGEGNEQFF. DNA of the CDR3: TGTGCCAGCAGTTTAGGAGGTGGGGGGGAGGGGAATGAGCAGTTCTTC. This sequence joins TRBV12-3 or TRBV12-4 and TRBJ2-1; 7 nucleotides align to TRBD2. This CDR3 is built from 16 residues. V lost 1 base, J lost 7 bases, and 10 bases stayed unmatched.